This T cell receptor beta chain was captured in a study of blood T cell repertoires in COVID-19. The CDR3 covers 14 residues. V shed 5 bases and J shed 1 base, with 11 bases lying between them. Germline V lookup: CDR1 KGHSH, CDR2 LQKENI. Assay used: immunoSEQ multiplex PCR; TCRdb lists only in-frame clones, some missing. In the table there are fewer than 65,000 clones, more than 90% of which are singletons. The specimen was peripheral blood. V gene TRBV18 combines with J gene TRBJ1-1; perhaps TRBD1 as D (5 bases). The clonotype was recovered from a human donor in a cohort sampled during active COVID-19. CDR3 sequence (DNA): TGTGCCAGCTCAATACTCGACAGGAACACTGAAGCTTTCTTT. It codes for CASSILDRNTEAFF.